The clone carrying this T cell receptor (beta chain) was observed a few times. The source of the sample is a study of T-cell reconstitution after alpha-beta-depleted transplantation in children. V trimming: 2 bases; J trimming: 4 bases; junction bases outside the gene matches: 7. CDR3 length: 15 amino acids. Germline CDR1 reads SGHDT; CDR2 reads YYEEEE. Construction of the TCRbeta library involved unique molecular identifiers. TCRdb reprocessed the PCR reads with MiXCR, giving one entry per CDR3 protein. The sample lists roughly 200,000 distinct CDR3 sequences, roughly 10% occurring once. The starting material was PBMCs from the stem cell graft donor, obtained from the stem cell graft. This rearrangement joins TRBV5-6 to TRBJ2-7, with 9 positions matching TRBD1. This clonotype originated in a human donor who donated a stem cell graft to a child with acute lymphoblastic leukemia. CDR3 DNA: TGTGCCAGCAGCTTTAGGGGGACAGGGATATACGAGCAGTACTTC. This encodes CASSFRGTGIYEQYF.